These T cell receptor beta chains were read from a single sample in a study of blood T cell repertoires in COVID-19. Repertoires were generated with immunoSEQ multiplex PCR, while TCRdb's copy carries only in-frame clones and drops some. The repertoire holds some 380,000 clones, with more than 75% as singletons. The sample taken for sequencing was PBMCs or T cells enriched from blood (not recorded which). These receptors were collected from a man younger than 40 who had recovered from COVID-19. Both conserved end residues are part of each CDR3. A D gene is named only where the DNA matches it firmly. Clone size is stated in some rows and not others, as once, few, many or a class when expanded.

D gene	V gene	clone size	J gene	CDR3 protein	CDR3 DNA
TRBD1	TRBV14	.	TRBJ1-2	CASSHRDRVYGYTF	TGTGCCAGCAGCCATAGGGACAGGGTCTATGGCTACACCTTC
.	TRBV9	.	TRBJ1-4	CASSVGPQTEKLFF	TGTGCCAGCAGCGTGGGCCCCCAGACGGAAAAACTGTTTTTT
.	TRBV7-9	.	TRBJ1-1	CASSLADIPNTEAFF	TGTGCCAGCAGCTTAGCCGACATACCGAACACTGAAGCTTTCTTT
TRBD1	TRBV4-1	.	TRBJ2-7	CASSRGGQGLGEQYF	TGCGCCAGCAGCCGAGGGGGACAGGGGTTAGGCGAGCAGTACTTC
.	TRBV5-1	once	TRBJ1-6	CASSLAGTSRSYNSPLHF	TGCGCCAGCAGCTTGGCGGGGACATCGCGCTCCTATAATTCACCCCTCCACTTT
.	TRBV10-3	.	TRBJ1-6	CAISAGNSPLHF	TGTGCCATCAGTGCAGGGAATTCACCCCTCCACTTT
TRBD1	TRBV30	.	TRBJ1-1	CAWSEVWVLTGNPEAFF	TGTGCCTGGAGTGAAGTTTGGGTTTTGACAGGGAACCCTGAAGCTTTCTTT
TRBD2	TRBV2	.	TRBJ2-1	CASSPLAVLSYNEQFF	TGTGCCAGCAGTCCACTAGCGGTATTGTCCTACAATGAGCAGTTCTTC
.	TRBV7-2	.	TRBJ2-5	CASSGGTSQETQYF	TGTGCCAGCAGCGGCGGGACTTCCCAAGAGACCCAGTACTTC
.	TRBV19	many	TRBJ1-2	CASSALTGYGYTF	TGTGCCAGTAGTGCCCTGACGGGTTATGGCTACACCTTC
TRBD1	TRBV30	.	TRBJ1-5	CAWSVKKQGAPISNQPQHF	TGTGCCTGGAGCGTAAAGAAACAGGGGGCACCTATTAGCAATCAGCCCCAGCATTTT
.	TRBV9	.	TRBJ1-5	CASSADSYSNQPQHF	TGTGCCAGCAGCGCCGACAGCTATAGCAATCAGCCCCAGCATTTT
TRBD1	TRBV7-6	.	TRBJ1-2	CASSLARTGGPNNTF	TGTGCCAGCAGCTTAGCACGGACAGGGGGCCCAAACAACACCTTC
.	TRBV30	.	TRBJ2-7	CAWSVQAYEQYF	TGTGCCTGGAGTGTACAAGCCTACGAGCAGTACTTC
TRBD1	TRBV9	.	TRBJ1-4	CASSETGVGEKLFF	TGTGCCAGCAGCGAGACAGGGGTAGGGGAAAAACTGTTTTTT
TRBD1	TRBV6-5	.	TRBJ1-6	CASRRDRVRSPLHF	TGTGCCAGCAGGAGGGACAGGGTCAGGTCACCCCTCCACTTT
.	TRBV29-1	.	TRBJ1-1	CSVDPGAEAFF	TGCAGCGTTGATCCGGGGGCTGAAGCTTTCTTT
.	TRBV4-3	.	TRBJ1-2	CASSQVGTIDGYTF	TGCGCCAGCAGCCAAGTTGGCACTATTGATGGCTACACCTTC
.	TRBV21-1	.	TRBJ2-5	CASSKTVRETQYF	TGTGCCAGCAGCAAAACAGTCCGGGAGACCCAGTACTTC
TRBD2	TRBV11-3	.	TRBJ2-1	CASSRETSGGPGEQFF	TGTGCCAGCAGCCGTGAAACTAGCGGGGGACCAGGTGAGCAGTTCTTC
TRBD2	TRBV9	few	TRBJ2-7	CASSVAPSGAYEQYF	TGTGCCAGCAGCGTAGCTCCTAGCGGGGCTTACGAGCAGTACTTC
TRBD1	TRBV6-5	.	TRBJ1-1	CASSFRDRGDTEAFF	TGTGCCAGCAGTTTCCGGGACAGGGGCGACACTGAAGCTTTCTTT
TRBD1	TRBV19	.	TRBJ1-2	CASRKIRTGDYGYTF	TGTGCCAGTAGAAAGATACGGACAGGGGACTATGGCTACACCTTC